A selection of T cell receptor beta chains follows, all from one sample in a study of shared clonotypes between healthy human individuals. Clones were sequenced by immunoSEQ multiplex PCR, and TCRdb holds only the in-frame ones, with some missing. The sample carries about 2 million clones, over 85% recorded once. Specimen: naive CD8+ T cells sorted from blood. These receptors were obtained from a man in his late teens or twenties in good health. Both conserved end residues are part of each CDR3. Each record gives: J gene, V gene, D gene, clone size, CDR3 protein, CDR3 DNA. D genes are given only for firm matches. Clone size is shown for a subset of rows, as once, few, many or a class of expanded clone.

TRBJ1-1 TRBV5-6 TRBD1 . CASSRGQMMNTEAFF TGTGCCAGCAGCCGGGGACAGATGATGAACACTGAAGCTTTCTTT
TRBJ1-2 TRBV7-9 TRBD1 once CASSIGQANYGYTF TGTGCCAGCAGCATCGGACAGGCTAACTATGGCTACACCTTC
TRBJ1-2 TRBV27 TRBD1 once CASSRAGTVNGYTF TGTGCCAGCAGCCGTGCCGGGACAGTGAATGGCTACACCTTC
TRBJ2-3 TRBV6-5 TRBD2 . CASRQTSGGLDTQYF TGTGCCAGCAGGCAGACTAGCGGGGGGCTAGATACGCAGTATTTT
TRBJ2-7 TRBV5-1 . . CASSFTGGSYEQYF TGCGCCAGCAGCTTTACCGGGGGTTCCTACGAGCAGTACTTC
TRBJ1-2 TRBV29-1 . . CSVGEEVGYTF TGCAGCGTTGGGGAGGAGGTTGGCTACACCTTC
TRBJ1-5 TRBV7-9 . . CASSPGGEGNQPQHF TGTGCCAGCAGCCCGGGGGGCGAAGGCAATCAGCCCCAGCATTTT
TRBJ1-6 TRBV10-2 TRBD1 few CASSEFLTGWNSPLHF TGCGCCAGCAGTGAGTTCTTGACAGGGTGGAATTCACCCCTCCACTTT
TRBJ2-7 TRBV4-1 TRBD1 . CASSQPGQGSYEQYF TGCGCCAGCAGCCAACCGGGACAGGGATCCTACGAGCAGTACTTC
TRBJ2-7 TRBV7-2 . . CASSHTSYEQYF TGTGCCAGCAGCCATACAAGCTACGAGCAGTACTTC
TRBJ1-2 TRBV19 . once CASSIVAGANDGYTF TGTGCCAGTAGTATAGTGGCGGGGGCAAATGATGGCTACACCTTC
TRBJ2-2 TRBV4-3 TRBD2 . CASSQSYLAGYTGELFF TGCGCCAGCAGCCAAAGCTACCTAGCGGGATACACCGGGGAGCTGTTTTTT
TRBJ1-2 TRBV4-3 TRBD1 once CASSPEGGTGGWGYGYTF TGCGCCAGCAGCCCCGAAGGCGGGACAGGGGGATGGGGCTATGGCTACACCTTC
TRBJ2-3 TRBV6-1 . . CASSDKLQGLTDTQYF TGTGCCAGCAGTGATAAGTTGCAGGGTCTTACAGATACGCAGTATTTT
TRBJ2-1 TRBV29-1 . . CSAGGTNEQFF TGCAGCGCCGGTGGTACCAATGAGCAGTTCTTC
TRBJ2-5 TRBV5-6 . . CASSLENQETQYF TGTGCCAGCAGCTTGGAGAATCAAGAGACCCAGTACTTC
TRBJ2-7 TRBV6-6 . . CASRSTVYEQYF TGTGCCAGCAGGTCGACAGTGTACGAGCAGTACTTC
TRBJ2-2 TRBV7-9 . . CASSLAPGKGDTGELFF TGTGCCAGCAGCTTAGCCCCCGGGAAGGGTGACACCGGGGAGCTGTTTTTT
TRBJ2-1 TRBV6-5 . . CASSESYNEQFF TGTGCCAGCAGCGAGTCATACAATGAGCAGTTCTTC
TRBJ2-7 TRBV9 . . CASSVDSSGLYEQYF TGTGCCAGCAGCGTAGACAGTTCGGGGTTATACGAGCAGTACTTC
TRBJ2-3 TRBV6-5 . . CASSYSREKHTDTQYF TGTGCCAGCAGTTACTCTAGGGAAAAGCACACAGATACGCAGTATTTT
TRBJ1-1 TRBV13 . . CASSSPGSWETEAFF TGTGCCAGCAGCTCTCCAGGGAGTTGGGAGACTGAAGCTTTCTTT
TRBJ2-1 TRBV30 . . CAWIPTGQTGIYNEQFF TGTGCCTGGATCCCCACAGGCCAAACGGGAATCTACAATGAGCAGTTCTTC
TRBJ2-7 TRBV5-1 . . CASSTDSPYEQYF TGCGCCAGCAGCACTGACAGCCCTTATGAGCAGTACTTC
TRBJ2-7 TRBV6-5 . once CASSYSAGGEQYF TGTGCCAGCAGTTACTCGGCTGGGGGTGAGCAGTACTTC
TRBJ1-2 TRBV6-1 . . CASGDYGYTF TGTGCCAGCGGTGACTATGGCTACACCTTC
TRBJ2-1 TRBV28 . . CASSFRKSSYNEQFF TGTGCCAGCAGTTTCCGGAAGAGCTCCTACAATGAGCAGTTCTTC
TRBJ2-3 TRBV15 . . CATSRDRGTDTQYF TGTGCCACCAGCAGGGACCGGGGGACAGATACGCAGTATTTT
TRBJ2-1 TRBV15 TRBD2 . CATSRDPLLAGDYNEQFF TGTGCCACCAGCAGAGACCCCCTCCTAGCGGGGGACTACAATGAGCAGTTCTTC
TRBJ2-7 TRBV7-9 TRBD2 . CASSSTGGAGSYEQYF TGTGCCAGCAGCTCCACGGGAGGGGCCGGCTCCTACGAGCAGTACTTC
TRBJ2-7 TRBV30 TRBD1 . CAWSAPGQGFSYEQYF TGTGCCTGGAGTGCCCCTGGACAGGGGTTTTCCTACGAGCAGTACTTC
TRBJ2-2 TRBV6-5 . . CASSYSPVLPTGELFF TGTGCCAGCAGTTACTCGCCAGTTCTACCTACCGGGGAGCTGTTTTTT
TRBJ2-1 TRBV5-1 TRBD2 . CASSFSGGRSYNEQFF TGCGCCAGCAGCTTTAGCGGGGGGCGCTCCTACAATGAGCAGTTCTTC
TRBJ1-2 TRBV19 TRBD1 once CAASVGTAYGYTF TGTGCCGCAAGCGTCGGGACAGCTTATGGCTACACCTTC
TRBJ1-1 TRBV7-9 . . CASSLDGFNTEAFF TGTGCCAGCAGCTTAGACGGTTTTAACACTGAAGCTTTCTTT
TRBJ2-2 TRBV5-1 . . CASSPTGGELFF TGCGCCAGCAGCCCAACGGGCGGGGAGCTGTTTTTT
TRBJ1-1 TRBV28 . . CASTHAEGTEAFF TGTGCCAGCACTCACGCGGAGGGGACTGAAGCTTTCTTT
TRBJ1-2 TRBV10-2 TRBD1 . CASSELRQGARDGYTF TGCGCCAGCAGTGAGCTTCGACAGGGGGCAAGGGATGGCTACACCTTC
TRBJ2-1 TRBV7-6 TRBD1 once CASSFRVTGNEQFF TGTGCCAGCAGCTTTCGGGTGACAGGGAATGAGCAGTTCTTC
TRBJ2-2 TRBV2 TRBD1 few CASSPEGQVNTGELFF TGTGCCAGCAGTCCAGAGGGACAGGTTAACACCGGGGAGCTGTTTTTT
TRBJ2-5 TRBV5-5 . . CASSLSNYLGQETQYF TGTGCCAGCAGCTTGTCCAATTACTTGGGTCAAGAGACCCAGTACTTC
TRBJ2-7 TRBV2 TRBD1 . CASSEGQGADEQYF TGTGCCAGCAGTGAAGGACAGGGGGCAGACGAGCAGTACTTC
TRBJ2-5 TRBV7-6 TRBD2 . CASSLELANQETQYF TGTGCCAGCAGCTTAGAACTAGCGAACCAAGAGACCCAGTACTTC
TRBJ1-2 TRBV5-4 TRBD1 . CASSLFQGAFNGYTF TGTGCCAGCAGCTTGTTCCAGGGGGCGTTTAACGGCTACACCTTC
TRBJ1-3 TRBV11-2 . . CASSPLLQSGNTIYF TGTGCCAGCAGCCCCCTTCTACAATCTGGAAACACCATATATTTT